These 3 T cell receptor beta chains were sequenced from one sample in a study of spatial heterogeneity in lung cancer. TCRdb reprocessed the 5' RACE reads via MiXCR and lists one record per CDR3 protein. This sample yields 60,000 to 85,000 distinct CDR3 sequences, of which 7.5% to 10% are seen a single time; 1.9% belongs to the top ten. Time point indicated: blood at routine non-recurrence follow-up after resection. The specimen comprised PBMCs, sampled at follow-up. The receptor source for this set is a female donor with early-stage non-small cell lung cancer.

This clonotype was recorded at least ten times. This chain joins TRBV5-1 and TRBJ2-6; D gene ambiguous. Looked up from germline, CDR1 is SGHRS and CDR2 is YFSETQ. V dropped 0 bases and J dropped 0 bases, with 4 bases sitting between them. The CDR3 is made up of 15 amino acids. The CDR3: CASSLGTSGANVLTF. CDR3 sequence (DNA): TGCGCCAGCAGCTTGGGAACCTCTGGGGCCAACGTCCTGACTTTC.

This clonotype has at least ten counts. The chain employs TRBV5-3 and TRBJ2-1, with 10 bases fitting TRBD2. TRBV5-3 is an open reading frame, and its role is uncertain. The CDR3 is 16 residues long. Trimming cost V 2 bases and J 6 bases; bases outside gene matches: 8. CDR3 region: CARSFWTSGSLNEQFF. The CDR3 coding sequence is TGTGCCAGAAGCTTCTGGACTAGCGGAAGTCTCAATGAGCAGTTCTTC.

In DNA, the CDR3 is TGTGCCAGCAGCTTTAGCGGGAGCGGTGAGCAGTTCTTC. The encoded protein is CASSFSGSGEQFF. This sequence joins TRBV7-9 and TRBJ2-1; TRBD2 matches 9 bases. This CDR3 region has 13 residues. V shed 3 bases and J 9 bases; nucleotides not matched to a gene: 3. Germline CDR1 reads SEHNR; CDR2 reads FQNEAQ (reference sequence).